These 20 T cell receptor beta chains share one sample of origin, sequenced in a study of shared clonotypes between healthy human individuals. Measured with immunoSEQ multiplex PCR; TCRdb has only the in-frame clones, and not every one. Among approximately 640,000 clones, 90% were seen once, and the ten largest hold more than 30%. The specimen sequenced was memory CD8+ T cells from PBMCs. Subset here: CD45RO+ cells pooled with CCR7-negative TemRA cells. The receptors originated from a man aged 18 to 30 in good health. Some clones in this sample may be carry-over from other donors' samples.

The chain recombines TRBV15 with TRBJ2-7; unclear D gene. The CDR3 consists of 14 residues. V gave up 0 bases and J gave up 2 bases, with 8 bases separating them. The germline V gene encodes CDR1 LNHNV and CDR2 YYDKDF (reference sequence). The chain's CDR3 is CATSRERKTYEQYF. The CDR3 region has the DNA TGTGCCACCAGCAGAGAACGGAAGACCTACGAGCAGTACTTC.

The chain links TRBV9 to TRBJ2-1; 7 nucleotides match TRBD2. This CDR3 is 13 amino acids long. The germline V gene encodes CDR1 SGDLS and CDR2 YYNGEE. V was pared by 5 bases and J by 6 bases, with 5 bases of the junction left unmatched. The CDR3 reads CASSLGRVNEQFF. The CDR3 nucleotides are TGTGCCAGCAGTCTGGGGAGGGTCAATGAGCAGTTCTTC.

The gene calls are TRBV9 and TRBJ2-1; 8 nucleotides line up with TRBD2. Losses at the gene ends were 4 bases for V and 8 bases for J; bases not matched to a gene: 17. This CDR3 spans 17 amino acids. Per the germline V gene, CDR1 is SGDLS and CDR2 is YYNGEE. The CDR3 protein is CASSPQGGGRSLDEQFF. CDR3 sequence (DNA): TGTGCCAGCAGCCCTCAGGGCGGCGGGAGGAGCCTCGATGAGCAGTTCTTC. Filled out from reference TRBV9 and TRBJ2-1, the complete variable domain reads DSGVTQTPKHLITATGQRVTLRCSPRSGDLSVYWYQQSLDQGLQFLIQYYNGEERAKGNILERFSAQQFPDLHSELNLSSLELGDSALYFCASSPQGGGRSLDEQFFGPGTRLTVL.

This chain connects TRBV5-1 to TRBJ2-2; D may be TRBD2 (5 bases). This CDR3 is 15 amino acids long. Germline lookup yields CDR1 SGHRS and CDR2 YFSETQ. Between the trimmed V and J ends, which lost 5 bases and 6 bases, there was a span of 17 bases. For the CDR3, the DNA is TGCGCCAGCAGAATTCTGGCGGGTCCCCCCGGGGAGCTGTTTTTT. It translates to CASRILAGPPGELFF.

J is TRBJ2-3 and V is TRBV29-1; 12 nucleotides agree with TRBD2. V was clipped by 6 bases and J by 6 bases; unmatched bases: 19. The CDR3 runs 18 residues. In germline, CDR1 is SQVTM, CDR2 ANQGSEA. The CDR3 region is CSVLPFLTSGGSRDTQYF. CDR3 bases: TGCAGCGTCCTTCCGTTTTTGACTAGCGGGGGAAGCAGGGATACGCAGTATTTT.

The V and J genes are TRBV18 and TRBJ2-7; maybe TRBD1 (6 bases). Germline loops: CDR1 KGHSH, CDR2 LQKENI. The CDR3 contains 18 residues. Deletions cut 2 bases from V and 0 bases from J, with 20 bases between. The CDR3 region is CASSPKGGQLSYSYEQYF. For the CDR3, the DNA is TGTGCCAGCTCACCAAAAGGCGGACAGCTAAGTTACTCCTACGAGCAGTACTTC.

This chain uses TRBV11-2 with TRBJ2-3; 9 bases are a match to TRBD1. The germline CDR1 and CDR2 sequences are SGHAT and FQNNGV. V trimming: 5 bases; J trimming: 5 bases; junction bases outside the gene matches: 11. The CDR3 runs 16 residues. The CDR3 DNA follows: TGTGCCAGCAGCCCCACCGGACAGGGGAGTAGAGATACGCAGTATTTT. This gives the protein CASSPTGQGSRDTQYF.

Here the CDR3 DNA reads TGTGCCAGCAGTCCCGTAGCGGGAGGGACTTACGAGCAGTACTTC. It codes for CASSPVAGGTYEQYF. This chain uses TRBV28 with TRBJ2-7, with 11 bases fitting TRBD2. V shed 5 bases, J shed 4 bases, and the junction held 7 bases outside the gene matches. Germline CDR1 and CDR2: MDHEN and SYDVKM. The CDR3 is made up of 15 amino acids.

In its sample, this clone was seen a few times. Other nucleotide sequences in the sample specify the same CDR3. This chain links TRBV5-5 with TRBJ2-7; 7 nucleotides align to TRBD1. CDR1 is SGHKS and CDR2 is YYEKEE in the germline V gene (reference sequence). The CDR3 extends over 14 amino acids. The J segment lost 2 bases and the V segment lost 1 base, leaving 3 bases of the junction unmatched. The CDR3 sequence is CASSLWQGAYEQYF. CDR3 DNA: TGTGCCAGCAGCTTGTGGCAGGGGGCCTACGAGCAGTACTTC. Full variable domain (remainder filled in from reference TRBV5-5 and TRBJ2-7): DAGVTQSPTHLIKTRGQQVTLRCSPISGHKSVSWYQQVLGQGPQFIFQYYEKEERGRGNFPDRFSARQFPNYSSELNVNALLLGDSALYLCASSLWQGAYEQYFGPGTRLTVT.

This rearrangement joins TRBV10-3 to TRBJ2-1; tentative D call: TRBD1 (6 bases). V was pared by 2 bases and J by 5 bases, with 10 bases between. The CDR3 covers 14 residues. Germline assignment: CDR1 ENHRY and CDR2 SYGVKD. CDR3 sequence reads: CAISEGGPDNEQFF. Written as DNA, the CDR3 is TGTGCCATCAGTGAGGGGGGCCCGGACAATGAGCAGTTCTTC.

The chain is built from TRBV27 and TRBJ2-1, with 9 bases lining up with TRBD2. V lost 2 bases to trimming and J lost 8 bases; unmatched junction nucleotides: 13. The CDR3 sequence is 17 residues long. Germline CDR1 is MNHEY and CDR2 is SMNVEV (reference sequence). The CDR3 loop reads CASSLKVGLAGSDEQFF. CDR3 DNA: TGTGCCAGCAGTTTAAAGGTGGGGCTAGCGGGATCAGATGAGCAGTTCTTC.

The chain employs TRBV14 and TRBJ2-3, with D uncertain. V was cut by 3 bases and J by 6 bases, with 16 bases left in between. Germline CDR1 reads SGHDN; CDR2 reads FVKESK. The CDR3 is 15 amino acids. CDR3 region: CASSHERKGWDTQYF. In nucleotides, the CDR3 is TGTGCCAGCAGCCATGAGAGGAAAGGGTGGGATACGCAGTATTTT.

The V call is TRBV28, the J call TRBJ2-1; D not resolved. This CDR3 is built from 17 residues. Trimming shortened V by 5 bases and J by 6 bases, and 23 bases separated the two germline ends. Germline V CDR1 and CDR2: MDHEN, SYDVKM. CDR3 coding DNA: TGTGCCAGCAGTACTCCCTCCGGGCCCTCTCTTCGCAATGAGCAGTTCTTC. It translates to CASSTPSGPSLRNEQFF.

The CDR3 region is CASSLLSGGNYNEQFF. The CDR3 DNA follows: TGTGCCAGCAGTTTGTTGTCAGGGGGAAACTACAATGAGCAGTTCTTC. The V gene is TRBV27, the J gene TRBJ2-1; 7 positions agree with TRBD1. This CDR3 region has 16 residues. Losses at the gene ends were 3 bases for V and 3 bases for J; bases not matched to a gene: 8. In germline, CDR1 is MNHEY, CDR2 SMNVEV (reference sequence).

The CDR3 nucleotides are TGTGCCAGCAGCCTACACCCGGGACCATACGAGCAGTACTTC. It codes for CASSLHPGPYEQYF. V gene TRBV7-3 combines with J gene TRBJ2-7; either TRBD1 or TRBD2 may fit D (5 bases each). V gave up 5 bases and J gave up 4 bases, with 15 bases separating them. The CDR3 runs 14 residues. CDR1 is SGHTA, CDR2 FQGTGA, per germline.

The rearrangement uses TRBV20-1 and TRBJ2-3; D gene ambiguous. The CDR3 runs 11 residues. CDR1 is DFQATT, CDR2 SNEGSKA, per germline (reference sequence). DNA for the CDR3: TGCAGGACGAAAGGGCCAGATACGCAGTATTTT. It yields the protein CRTKGPDTQYF.

The DNA for the CDR3 is TGTGCCAGCTCACCAGACAGGGCCCCGGCTAACTATGGCTACACCTTC. This codes for CASSPDRAPANYGYTF. The V call is TRBV18, the J call TRBJ1-2, with 7 bases identical to TRBD1. This CDR3 comprises 16 residues. J lost 0 bases, V lost 2 bases, and 6 bases had no gene match. Germline V lookup: CDR1 KGHSH, CDR2 LQKENI.

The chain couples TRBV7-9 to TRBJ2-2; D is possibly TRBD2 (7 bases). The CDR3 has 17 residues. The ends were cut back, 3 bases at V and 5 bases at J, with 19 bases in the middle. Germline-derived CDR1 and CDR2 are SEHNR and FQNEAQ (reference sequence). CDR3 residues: CASSFRAGAHKTGELFF. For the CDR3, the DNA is TGTGCCAGCAGCTTCAGGGCGGGGGCGCATAAGACCGGGGAGCTGTTTTTT.

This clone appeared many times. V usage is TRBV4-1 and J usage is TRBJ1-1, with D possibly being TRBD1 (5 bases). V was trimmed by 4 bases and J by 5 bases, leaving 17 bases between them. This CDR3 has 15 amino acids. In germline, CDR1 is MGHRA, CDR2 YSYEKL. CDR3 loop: CASSPQSPGRTEAFF. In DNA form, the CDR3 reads TGCGCCAGCAGCCCTCAAAGTCCAGGGAGAACTGAAGCTTTCTTT.

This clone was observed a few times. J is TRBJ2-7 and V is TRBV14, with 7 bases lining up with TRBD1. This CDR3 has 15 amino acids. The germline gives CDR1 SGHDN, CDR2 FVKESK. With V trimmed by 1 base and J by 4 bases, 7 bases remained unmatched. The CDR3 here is CASSQVKGAGYEQYF. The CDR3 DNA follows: TGTGCCAGCAGCCAAGTGAAGGGGGCAGGATACGAGCAGTACTTC.